Listed here is a single TCR beta chain. The protocol was immunoSEQ multiplex PCR, while the TCRdb copy is restricted to in-frame clones and leaves out a portion. Here the sample spans approximately 200,000 clones, 70% to 90% being singletons. The CDR3 runs 14 residues. The V gene end was trimmed by 4 bases and the J gene end by 7 bases; junction bases not matched to a gene: 6. The germline gives CDR1 LGHDT, CDR2 YNNKEL (reference sequence). This sample was included in a study of blood T cell repertoires in COVID-19. The gene calls are TRBV3-1 (or the pseudogene TRBV3-2) and TRBJ2-2; 7 nucleotides agree with TRBD1. Sequenced: peripheral blood. The receptor comes from a human donor with active or convalescent COVID-19. The donor label of this sample is uncertain. CDR3: CASSRQGTNGELFF. In DNA, the CDR3 is TGTGCCAGCAGCCGACAGGGTACGAACGGGGAGCTGTTTTTT.